This T cell receptor beta chain emerged from a study of blood T cells in healthy people across ages. Study-wide results and caveats: Long-lived donors carried more naive CD4+ cells and greater diversity than aged donors.

On this clonotype itself: No antigen is known for it.

Donors were systemically healthy Caucasian individuals from Russia aged 6 to 90 years. Peripheral blood samples of 9.5 to 10 milliliters were drawn from each donor. A second roughly 7 to 12 cycle PCR used barcoded and J-beta primers. TCRdb used MiXCR to reprocess the 5' RACE reads, holding one entry per CDR3 protein. The repertoire has some 700,000 distinct CDR3 sequences, about 42% of them found once; the top ten carry roughly 19%. Germline V lookup: CDR1 MGHRA, CDR2 YSYEKL. This CDR3 has 16 amino acids. With 4 bases removed from V and 6 bases from J, the gap between germline ends came to 19 bases. The sample consisted of blood. V and J are TRBV4-1 and TRBJ2-1; either TRBD1 or TRBD2 may fit D (5 bases each). The source is an older woman in good health. CDR3 amino acids: CASSPPGHEAPNEQFF. The DNA for the CDR3 is TGCGCCAGCAGCCCTCCGGGGCACGAAGCTCCCAATGAGCAGTTCTTC.